This note documents a single T cell receptor (beta chain) sequence. The data originate from a study of blood T cell repertoires in COVID-19. Study processing details: Amplification of reference gene primers was used by the study to estimate nucleated cell counts. Sequencing used immunoSEQ multiplex PCR; TCRdb keeps in-frame clones, though not all of them. V, J and clone size reflect that table, while D and trimming were determined from the DNA. The sample contains 35,000 to 50,000 clones, 91% of which appear only once. The CDR3 contains 15 residues. V was clipped by 1 base and J by 5 bases, with 14 bases between them. Germline CDR1 and CDR2: LNHDA and SQIVND (reference sequence).

Source material: peripheral blood. This sequence originates from a woman aged 30 to 39 in a cohort sampled during active COVID-19. The chain has TRBV19 and TRBJ2-5; possibly TRBD1 for D (5 bases). DNA of the CDR3: TGTGCCAGTAGTATAGGGCAGGGTAGCACGGAGACCCAGTACTTC. Translated: CASSIGQGSTETQYF.